The 9 T cell receptor beta chains presented below share a single source sample, sequenced in a study of T cells after yellow fever vaccination. In TCRdb, the 5' RACE reads were re-called with MiXCR into one record per CDR3 protein. Of some 220,000 distinct CDR3 sequences in the sample, around 3.1% were seen once. Here the sequenced sample was CD4+ T cells sorted from PBMCs, taken 10 days after the yellow fever booster vaccination. These receptors were obtained from a man aged 18 to 35 who received the YFV17D yellow fever vaccine.

The gene calls are TRBV5-4 and TRBJ2-1; weak D call: TRBD2 (6 bases). Germline V gives CDR1 SGHNT, CDR2 YYREEE (reference sequence). This CDR3 spans 14 amino acids. Trimming stripped 3 bases from V and 7 bases from J, with 14 bases between. The CDR3 sequence: CASSSPGTANEQFF. The CDR3 nucleotides read TGTGCCAGCAGCTCTCCCGGGACTGCAAATGAGCAGTTCTTC.

On this clonotype itself: Here the CDR3 omits its conserved ending phenylalanine or tryptophan, so a read error is the likely source. The rearrangement joins TRBV20-1 to TRBJ1-5, with D perhaps matching TRBD1 (5 bases). Germline-derived CDR1 and CDR2 are DFQATT and SNEGSKA (reference sequence). The CDR3 consists of 15 residues. For the CDR3, the DNA is TGCTGTGCTAGAGTCCAGGCACGGGGCTTTCAGCCCCAGCATCTT. Translation gives CCARVQARGFQPQHL.

This clonotype was observed a few times. For the CDR3, the DNA is TGTGCCAGCAACGAAGAGTCTGGGGCCAACGTCCTGACTTTC. Translated: CASNEESGANVLTF. V is TRBV12-3 or TRBV12-4 and J is TRBJ2-6; D is unclear. The V end lost 7 bases, the J end lost 1 base, and 8 bases lay between the germline ends. The CDR3 is 14 residues long.

This clonotype was found many times. CDR3 DNA sequence: TGTGCCAGCAGTTGGCAGGGGGTCCGAGAGACCCAGTACTTC. Translating it yields CASSWQGVRETQYF. The rearrangement links TRBV12-3 or TRBV12-4 to TRBJ2-5, with 7 positions matching TRBD1. CDR3 length equals 14 residues. J gave up 4 bases and V 4 bases, and 6 bases lay outside the gene matches.

V is TRBV5-5 and J is TRBJ2-3; D remains ambiguous. The CDR3 extends over 13 amino acids. Trimming stripped 9 bases from V and 8 bases from J, with 19 bases between. Germline CDR1 and CDR2: SGHKS and YYEKEE (reference sequence). Here the CDR3 reads CAIDDLLGGTQYF. The CDR3 DNA is TGTGCCATCGACGACCTCTTAGGTGGTACGCAGTATTTT.

This clonotype was counted ten times or more. The gene calls are TRBV7-2 and TRBJ2-7, with 9 bases fitting TRBD1. CDR1 is SGHTA, CDR2 FQGNSA, per germline. Unmatched junction bases numbered 5, after V lost 5 bases and J lost 3 bases. The CDR3 sequence is 14 residues long. The CDR3 region has the DNA TGTGCCAGCAGCCCCCTGGGACAGGGCTACGAGCAGTACGTC. Protein product: CASSPLGQGYEQYV.

This clonotype appeared many times. The V gene is TRBV10-3, the J gene TRBJ2-3; 13 positions match TRBD2. The length of the CDR3 is 16 residues. Germline values: CDR1 ENHRY, CDR2 SYGVKD. V shed 5 bases and J 2 bases; nucleotides not matched to a gene: 4. Written as DNA, the CDR3 is TGTGCCATCAGTACGACTAGCGGGGGGATCACAGATACGCAGTATTTT. Encoded protein: CAISTTSGGITDTQYF.

Ten or more counts support this clonotype. The chain uses TRBV7-2 and TRBJ1-1; D remains unclear. Germline V gene sequence: CDR1 SGHTA, CDR2 FQGNSA. This CDR3 spans 15 amino acids. V was shortened by 2 bases and J by 1 base, with 11 bases between the two germline ends. The CDR3 sequence: CASSLIPGSNTEAFF. The CDR3 region has the DNA TGTGCCAGCAGCTTAATTCCAGGCTCGAACACTGAAGCTTTCTTT.

This clonotype appeared a few times. The rearrangement uses TRBV12-3 or TRBV12-4 and TRBJ2-2; either TRBD1 or TRBD2 may fit D (6 bases each). This CDR3 is 17 amino acids long. V was shortened by 1 base and J by 4 bases, with 16 bases between the two germline ends. CDR3 protein: CASSLDHLQGGTGELFF. The CDR3, as DNA: TGTGCCAGCAGTTTAGATCACCTACAGGGAGGCACCGGGGAGCTGTTTTTT.